One T cell receptor (beta chain) is described in this entry. The sample belongs to a study of blood T cell repertoires in COVID-19. Whole-study context: From T cells, B-cell-depleted T cells, or PBMCs came the material, which was cDNA or gDNA.

Recovery among Cohort 3 donors was established by two negative PCRs, clearance, or symptom resolution. This CDR3 region has 15 residues. V lost 4 bases and J 2 bases, leaving 16 bases between the germline ends. Germline-derived CDR1 and CDR2 are SGHRS and YFSETQ. Libraries were prepared by immunoSEQ multiplex PCR; TCRdb keeps only in-frame clonotypes and omits some of them. The table has over 350,000 clones, 88% seen once; the top ten hold more than 1%. Specimen: PBMCs or T cells enriched from blood (not recorded which). This receptor was identified in a young woman who had recovered from COVID-19. V gene TRBV5-1 combines with J gene TRBJ2-7; weak D call: TRBD1 (6 bases). The CDR3 loop is CASSSRTGFPYEQYF. Here the CDR3 DNA reads TGCGCCAGCAGCAGTCGAACAGGGTTCCCCTACGAGCAGTACTTC.